One and the same sample provided the 8 T cell receptor beta chains below, sequenced in a study of graft-versus-host responses after intestinal transplantation. TCRdb's table, derived via immunoSEQ multiplex PCR, lists solely in-frame clones and lacks some. The repertoire holds more than 20,000 clones, 70% to 90% seen once, with around 1.1% in the top ten. Specimen: PBMCs, collected almost 29 days after intestinal transplant. The receptors shown here come from a human patient who received an intestinal transplant, so some T cells may come from the graft donor.

The chain employs TRBV11-3 and TRBJ2-7; no definite D call. Between the trimmed V and J ends, which lost 5 bases and 5 bases, there was a span of 10 bases. The CDR3 runs to 12 residues. CDR1 and CDR2 (germline): SGHNT, YENEEA. DNA of the CDR3: TGTGCCAGCAGCCCCCCAAGGCACGAGCAGTACTTC. Encoded protein: CASSPPRHEQYF.

The chain links TRBV19 to TRBJ2-7, with 12 bases lining up with TRBD2. The V gene's germline CDR1 is LNHDA and CDR2 SQIVND (reference sequence). Germline trimming cut 3 bases from V and 5 bases from J; bases unmatched to any gene: 8. CDR3 length equals 16 residues. The CDR3 sequence is CASSMEVLAGGDEQYF. DNA of the CDR3: TGTGCCAGTAGTATGGAGGTACTAGCGGGAGGAGACGAGCAGTACTTC.

The V call is TRBV4-1, the J call TRBJ1-2; 10 bases fit TRBD1. CDR1 and CDR2 (germline): MGHRA, YSYEKL. The V segment lost 3 bases and the J segment 8 bases; nucleotides outside the gene matches: 6. CDR3 length: 14 residues. CDR3 sequence: CASSHLGQGGGYTF. The CDR3, as DNA: TGCGCCAGCAGCCACCTCGGACAGGGGGGAGGCTACACCTTC.

This sequence joins TRBV6-1 and TRBJ2-3, with 10 bases fitting TRBD2. This CDR3 comprises 15 residues. Germline V gives CDR1 MNHNS, CDR2 SASEGT. Trimming cost V 6 bases and J 3 bases; bases outside gene matches: 6. The CDR3 region is CASSALAGVTDTQYF. CDR3 nucleotide sequence: TGTGCCAGCAGCGCCCTAGCGGGAGTGACAGATACGCAGTATTTT.

This clone was detected a few times. J is TRBJ1-1 and V is TRBV21-1; the D call of TRBD1 is as the table states it, not checked on the DNA. TRBV21-1 is annotated as a pseudogene. The CDR3 has 18 residues. Here the CDR3 DNA reads TGTGCCAGCAGCAAAGCGCTCCGATTCGACAGGGTAGACACTGAAGCTTTCTTT. This codes for CASSKALRFDRVDTEAFF.

The chain has TRBV30 and TRBJ1-2; D remains unclear. CDR3 length: 11 residues. Per the germline V gene, CDR1 is GTSNPN and CDR2 is SVGIG (reference sequence). Trimming removed 4 bases from V and 12 bases from J, with 15 bases in between. CDR3: CAWTPGFRHTF. CDR3 nucleotide sequence: TGTGCCTGGACCCCGGGGTTTCGCCACACCTTC.

The gene calls are TRBV19 and TRBJ1-1, with a possible D match to TRBD1 (6 bases). The CDR3 contains 16 residues. CDR1 LNHDA and CDR2 SQIVND come from the germline V gene (reference sequence). Trimming took 0 bases from V and 3 from J, leaving 14 bases between them. CDR3 sequence reads: CASSIDQDRLHTEAFF. As DNA, the CDR3 is TGTGCCAGTAGTATAGATCAAGACAGGCTACACACTGAAGCTTTCTTT.

The chain has TRBV9 and TRBJ2-5; 12 bases agree with TRBD2. The CDR3 extends over 15 amino acids. Per the germline V gene, CDR1 is SGDLS and CDR2 is YYNGEE. With 2 bases clipped from V and 2 bases from J, the junction kept 1 base outside the gene matches. The DNA of the CDR3 is TGTGCCAGCAGCGTGGGGACTAGCGGGCAAGAGACCCAGTACTTC. It encodes CASSVGTSGQETQYF.